This TCR beta chain comes out of a study of early T cells in non-severe SARS-CoV-2 infection. Each CDR3 protein is one row after TCRdb ran MiXCR on the 5' RACE reads. The table lists 68,000 or so distinct CDR3 sequences, 9.5% to 13% of them singletons. This clonotype was detected only a few times. The source is an adult who was a healthcare worker with PCR-confirmed SARS-CoV-2 infection or an uninfected control (not recorded which). The sample consisted of whole blood.

The CDR3 nucleotides read TGTGCCTGGAGTCCCCGGGCTCTTGACCATGGCTACACCTTC. Protein: CAWSPRALDHGYTF. V usage is TRBV30 and J usage is TRBJ1-2, with D uncertain. The germline V and J ends were trimmed by 2 bases and 6 bases, with 16 bases remaining between them. CDR1 GTSNPN and CDR2 SVGIG come from the germline V gene (reference sequence). The CDR3 runs to 14 residues.